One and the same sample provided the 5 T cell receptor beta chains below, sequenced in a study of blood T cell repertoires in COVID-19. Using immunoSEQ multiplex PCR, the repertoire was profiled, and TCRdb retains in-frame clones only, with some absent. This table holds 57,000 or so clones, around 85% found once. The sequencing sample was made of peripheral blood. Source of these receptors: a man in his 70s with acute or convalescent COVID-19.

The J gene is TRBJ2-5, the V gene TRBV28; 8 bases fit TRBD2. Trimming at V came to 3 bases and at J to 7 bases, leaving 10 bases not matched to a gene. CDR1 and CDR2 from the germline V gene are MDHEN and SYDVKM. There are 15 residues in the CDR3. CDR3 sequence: CASSFARGRGGTQYF. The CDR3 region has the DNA TGTGCCAGCAGTTTTGCCCGAGGACGGGGGGGGACCCAGTACTTC.

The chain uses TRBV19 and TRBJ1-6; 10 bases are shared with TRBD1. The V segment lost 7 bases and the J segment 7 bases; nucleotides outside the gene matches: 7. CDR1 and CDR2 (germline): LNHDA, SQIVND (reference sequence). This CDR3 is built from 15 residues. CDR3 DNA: TGTGCCAGTAAAGTGACAGGGGGCGAGAATTCACCCCTCCACTTT. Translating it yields CASKVTGGENSPLHF.

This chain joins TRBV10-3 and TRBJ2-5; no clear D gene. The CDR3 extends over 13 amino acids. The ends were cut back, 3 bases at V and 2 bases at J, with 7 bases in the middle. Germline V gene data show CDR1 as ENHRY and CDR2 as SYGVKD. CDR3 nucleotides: TGTGCCATCAGTGACTACCAACAAGAGACCCAGTACTTC. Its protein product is CAISDYQQETQYF.

The CDR3 DNA follows: TGTGCCAGTAGTGAAGGGGTCGTGGGTCCCACAGATACGCAGTATTTT. As protein: CASSEGVVGPTDTQYF. The chain employs TRBV19 and TRBJ2-3; tentative D call: TRBD1 (5 bases). Germline V gene data show CDR1 as LNHDA and CDR2 as SQIVND (reference sequence). The CDR3 covers 16 residues. V was clipped by 5 bases and J by 2 bases, with 17 bases between them.

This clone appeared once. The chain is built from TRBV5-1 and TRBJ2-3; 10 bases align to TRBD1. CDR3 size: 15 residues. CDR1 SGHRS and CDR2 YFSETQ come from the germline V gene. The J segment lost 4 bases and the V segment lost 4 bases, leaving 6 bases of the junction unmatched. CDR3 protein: CASSPDRGRPDTQYF. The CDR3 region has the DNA TGCGCCAGCAGCCCCGACAGGGGGCGCCCAGATACGCAGTATTTT.